Following are 8 T cell receptor beta chains from one sample sequenced in a study of blood T cell repertoires in COVID-19 (dated by TCRdb to about 2020). Receptors were amplified or captured by the immunoSEQ multiplex PCR assay. Drawn from immuneACCESS, this table holds only the in-frame rearrangements with V and J called that TCRdb kept. Clones are partly lost; checked studies trace under half to an unresolved V gene and leave the rest unexplained. The sample contains tens of thousands of clones, approximately 86% of them found a single time. The ten largest clones capture 4.9% of the sample. The sequenced sample consisted of peripheral blood. Receptors were obtained from a man aged 50 or older with active or convalescent COVID-19.

The V gene is TRBV5-4, the J gene TRBJ1-3; D may be TRBD1 (5 bases). The CDR3 loop spans 15 amino acids. CDR1 is SGHNT, CDR2 YYREEE, per germline (reference sequence). The V and J ends lost 0 bases and 4 bases respectively, with 11 bases between them. The DNA of the CDR3 is TGTGCCAGCAGCTTGGGTGGGGCTTCGGGAAACACCATATATTTT. This codes for CASSLGGASGNTIYF.

This rearrangement joins TRBV7-6 to TRBJ1-1, with D unresolved. Per germline, CDR1 SGHVS and CDR2 FNYEAQ. V was pared by 5 bases and J by 1 base, with 8 bases between. This CDR3 is built from 13 residues. CDR3 bases: TGTGCCAGCAGCCCTCAGGAGAACACTGAAGCTTTCTTT. Translated, it gives CASSPQENTEAFF.

The chain has TRBV4-1 and TRBJ2-6, with D maybe TRBD1 (6 bases). CDR1 is MGHRA and CDR2 is YSYEKL in the germline V gene. This CDR3 has 16 residues. Trimming took off 3 bases at V and 3 bases at J, with 12 bases between the two ends. CDR3 region: CASSQTGTLGANVLTF. CDR3 nucleotide sequence: TGCGCCAGCAGCCAGACCGGGACACTTGGGGCCAACGTCCTGACTTTC.

The chain couples TRBV28 to TRBJ2-5, with 7 positions matching TRBD1. V lost 6 bases and J lost 2; bases outside the gene matches: 6. The CDR3 has 14 amino acids. Germline values: CDR1 MDHEN, CDR2 SYDVKM. CDR3 residues: CASRETGRQETQYF. CDR3 nucleotide sequence: TGTGCCAGCAGAGAGACAGGGCGGCAAGAGACCCAGTACTTC.

This rearrangement joins TRBV14 to TRBJ2-5, with a possible D match to TRBD2 (5 bases). The CDR3 has 15 amino acids. Trimming pared 4 bases from V and 2 bases from J, leaving 14 bases between. Germline assignment: CDR1 SGHDN and CDR2 FVKESK. The CDR3 DNA sequence: TGTGCCAGCAGCCCCCAGCTCGGGAAACAAGAGACCCAGTACTTC. Amino acids: CASSPQLGKQETQYF.

V usage is TRBV6-5 and J usage is TRBJ2-5, with 8 bases aligning to TRBD1. Germline trimming cut 6 bases from V and 2 bases from J; bases unmatched to any gene: 8. This CDR3 comprises 15 residues. Germline V gene data show CDR1 as MNHEY and CDR2 as SVGAGI. DNA for the CDR3: TGTGCCAGCAGGTCCCAGGGGGCCAAGCAAGAGACCCAGTACTTC. Its protein product is CASRSQGAKQETQYF.

This chain links TRBV19 with TRBJ2-3; the match to TRBD2 covers 7 bases. CDR1 is LNHDA and CDR2 is SQIVND in the germline V gene (reference sequence). V was pared by 7 bases and J by 1 base, with 5 bases of the junction left unmatched. The CDR3 covers 14 residues. The chain's CDR3 is CASTPAGGTDTQYF. The CDR3 DNA reads as TGTGCCAGTACCCCGGCGGGGGGCACAGATACGCAGTATTTT. The full variable domain, with the rest looked up from reference TRBV19 and TRBJ2-3, is DGGITQSPKYLFRKEGQNVTLSCEQNLNHDAMYWYRQDPGQGLRLIYYSQIVNDFQKGDIAEGYSVSREKKESFPLTVTSAQKNPTAFYLCASTPAGGTDTQYFGPGTRLTVL.

The chain couples TRBV18 to TRBJ1-1, with TRBD1 as a possible D gene (6 bases). The CDR3 covers 13 residues. Between the trimmed V and J ends, which lost 3 bases and 7 bases, there was a span of 12 bases. From germline, CDR1 is KGHSH and CDR2 LQKENI. CDR3 DNA sequence: TGTGCCAGCTCACCCCGACAGGACGGTGAAGCTTTCTTT. Amino acid sequence: CASSPRQDGEAFF.